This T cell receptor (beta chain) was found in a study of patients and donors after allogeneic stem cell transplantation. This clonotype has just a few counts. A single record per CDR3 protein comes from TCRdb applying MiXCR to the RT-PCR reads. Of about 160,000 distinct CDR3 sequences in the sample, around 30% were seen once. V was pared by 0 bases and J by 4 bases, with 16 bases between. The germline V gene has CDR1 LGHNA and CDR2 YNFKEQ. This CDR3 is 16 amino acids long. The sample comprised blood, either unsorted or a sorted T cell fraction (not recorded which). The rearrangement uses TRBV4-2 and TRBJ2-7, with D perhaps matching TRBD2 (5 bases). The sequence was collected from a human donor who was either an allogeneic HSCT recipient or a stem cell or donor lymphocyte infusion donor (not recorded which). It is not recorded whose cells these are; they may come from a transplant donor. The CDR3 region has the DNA TGTGCCAGCAGCCAAGATTGGGCGGATGGAGGTTACGAGCAGTACTTC. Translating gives CASSQDWADGGYEQYF.